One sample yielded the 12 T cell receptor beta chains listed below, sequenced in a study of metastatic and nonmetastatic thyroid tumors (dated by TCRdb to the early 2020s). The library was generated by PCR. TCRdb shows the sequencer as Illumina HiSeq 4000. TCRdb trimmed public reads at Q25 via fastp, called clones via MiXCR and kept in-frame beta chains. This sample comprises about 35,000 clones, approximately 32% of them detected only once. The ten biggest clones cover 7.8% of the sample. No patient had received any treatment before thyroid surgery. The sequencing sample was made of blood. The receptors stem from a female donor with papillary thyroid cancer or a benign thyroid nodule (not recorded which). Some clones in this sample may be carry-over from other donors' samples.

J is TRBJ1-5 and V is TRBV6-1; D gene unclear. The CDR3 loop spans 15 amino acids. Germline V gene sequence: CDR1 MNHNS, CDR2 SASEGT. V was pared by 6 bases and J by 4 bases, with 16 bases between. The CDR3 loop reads CASSEYGTVNQPQHF. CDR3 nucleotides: TGTGCCAGCAGCGAATACGGTACAGTTAATCAGCCCCAGCATTTT.

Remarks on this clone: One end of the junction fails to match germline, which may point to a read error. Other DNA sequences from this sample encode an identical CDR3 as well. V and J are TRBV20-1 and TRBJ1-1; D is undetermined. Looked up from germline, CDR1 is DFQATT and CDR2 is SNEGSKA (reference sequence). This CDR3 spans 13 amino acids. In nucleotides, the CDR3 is TGCAGTGCTAGAGATGGACCATCTCTCGAAGCCTTCTTT. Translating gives CSARDGPSLEAFF.

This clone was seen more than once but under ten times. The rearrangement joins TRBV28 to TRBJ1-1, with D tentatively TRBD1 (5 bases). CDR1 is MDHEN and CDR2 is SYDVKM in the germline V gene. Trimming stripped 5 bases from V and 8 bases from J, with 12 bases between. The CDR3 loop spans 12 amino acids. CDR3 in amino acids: CASSTQGPEAFF. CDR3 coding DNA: TGTGCCAGCAGTACCCAGGGTCCGGAAGCTTTCTTT.

The CDR3 sequence is CASSSNWGAYEQYF. The CDR3 bases are TGTGCCAGCAGCTCAAATTGGGGAGCCTACGAGCAGTACTTC. This sequence joins TRBV13 and TRBJ2-7; TRBD2 might be the D (5 bases). V dropped 4 bases and J dropped 2 bases, with 12 bases sitting between them. The CDR3 is 14 residues long. The germline V gene has CDR1 PRHDT and CDR2 FYEKMQ (reference sequence).

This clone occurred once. DNA of the CDR3: TGCGCCAGCAGCCTACGTGGGGACAGCTTCTACGAGCAGTACTTC. It yields the protein CASSLRGDSFYEQYF. V gene TRBV5-1 combines with J gene TRBJ2-7, with TRBD1 identical over 7 bases. Germline trimming cut 4 bases from V and 3 bases from J; bases unmatched to any gene: 10. CDR3 length: 15 residues. CDR1 is SGHRS and CDR2 is YFSETQ in the germline V gene.

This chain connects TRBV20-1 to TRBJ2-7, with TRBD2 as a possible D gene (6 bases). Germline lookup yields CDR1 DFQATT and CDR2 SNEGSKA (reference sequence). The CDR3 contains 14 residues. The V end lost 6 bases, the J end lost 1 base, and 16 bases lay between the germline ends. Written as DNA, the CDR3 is TGCAGTGCCCGGGCGGATAGCGGATCCTACGAGCAGTACTTC. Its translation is CSARADSGSYEQYF.

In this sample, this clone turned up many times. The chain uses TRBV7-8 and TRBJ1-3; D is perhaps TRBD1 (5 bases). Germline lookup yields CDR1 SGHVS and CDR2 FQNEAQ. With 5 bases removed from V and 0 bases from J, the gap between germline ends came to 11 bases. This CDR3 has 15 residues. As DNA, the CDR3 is TGTGCCAGCAGCCCCAGGGAGGACTCTGGAAACACCATATATTTT. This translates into CASSPREDSGNTIYF.

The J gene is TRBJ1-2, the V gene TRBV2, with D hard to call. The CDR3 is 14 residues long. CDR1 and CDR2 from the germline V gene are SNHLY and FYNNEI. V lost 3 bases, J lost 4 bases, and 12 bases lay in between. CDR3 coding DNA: TGTGCCAGCAGTGACGGCAGAAGCTTCTATGGCTACACCTTC. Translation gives CASSDGRSFYGYTF. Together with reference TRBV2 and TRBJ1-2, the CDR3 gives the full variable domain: EPEVTQTPSHQVTQMGQEVILRCVPISNHLYFYWYRQILGQKVEFLVSFYNNEISEKSEIFDDQFSVERPDGSNFTLKIRSTKLEDSAMYFCASSDGRSFYGYTFGSGTRLTVV.

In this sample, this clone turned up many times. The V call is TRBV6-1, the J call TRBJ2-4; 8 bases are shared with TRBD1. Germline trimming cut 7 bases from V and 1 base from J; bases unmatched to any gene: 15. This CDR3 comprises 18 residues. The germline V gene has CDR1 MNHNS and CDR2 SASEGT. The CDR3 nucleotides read TGTGCCAGCATTGCAGGGGGCGGATGGGGTTTTGCCAAAAACATTCAGTACTTC. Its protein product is CASIAGGGWGFAKNIQYF.

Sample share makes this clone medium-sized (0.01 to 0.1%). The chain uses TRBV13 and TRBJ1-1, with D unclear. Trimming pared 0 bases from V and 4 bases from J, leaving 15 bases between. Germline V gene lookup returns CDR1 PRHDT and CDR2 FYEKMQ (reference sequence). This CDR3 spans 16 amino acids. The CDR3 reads CASSLGLPAGGTEAFF. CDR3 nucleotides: TGTGCCAGCAGCTTAGGCCTTCCGGCGGGAGGCACTGAAGCTTTCTTT.

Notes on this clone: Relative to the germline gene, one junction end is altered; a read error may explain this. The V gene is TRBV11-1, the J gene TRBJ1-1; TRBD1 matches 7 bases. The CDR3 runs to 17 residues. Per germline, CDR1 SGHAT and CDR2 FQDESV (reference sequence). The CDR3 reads CASSLGDRAGYSTEAFF. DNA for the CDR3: TGTGCCAGTAGCTTAGGAGACAGGGCTGGGTATAGCACTGAAGCTTTCTTT.

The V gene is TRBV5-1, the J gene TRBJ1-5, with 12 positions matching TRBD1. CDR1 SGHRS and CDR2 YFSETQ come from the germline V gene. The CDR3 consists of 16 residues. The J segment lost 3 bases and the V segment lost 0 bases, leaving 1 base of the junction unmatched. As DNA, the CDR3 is TGCGCCAGCAGCTTGGGGGGACAGGGGGCCAATCAGCCCCAGCATTTT. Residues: CASSLGGQGANQPQHF. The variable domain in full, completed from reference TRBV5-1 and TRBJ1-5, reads KAGVTQTPRYLIKTRGQQVTLSCSPISGHRSVSWYQQTPGQGLQFLFEYFSETQRNKGNFPGRFSGRQFSNSRSEMNVSTLELGDSALYLCASSLGGQGANQPQHFGDGTRLSIL.